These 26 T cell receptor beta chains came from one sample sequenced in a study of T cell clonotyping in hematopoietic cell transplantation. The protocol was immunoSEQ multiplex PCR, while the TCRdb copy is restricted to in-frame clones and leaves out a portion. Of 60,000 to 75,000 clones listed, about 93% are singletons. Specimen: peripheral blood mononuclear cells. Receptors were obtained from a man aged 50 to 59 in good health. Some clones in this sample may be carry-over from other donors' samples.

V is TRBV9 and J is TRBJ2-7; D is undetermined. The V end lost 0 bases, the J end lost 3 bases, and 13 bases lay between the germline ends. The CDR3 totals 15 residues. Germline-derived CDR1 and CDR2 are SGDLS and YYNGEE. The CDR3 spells CASSVAGTVDYEQYF. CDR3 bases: TGTGCCAGCAGCGTAGCAGGCACGGTGGACTACGAGCAGTACTTC.

This CDR3 reads CASSIDGFRDPLHF. As DNA, the CDR3 is TGTGCCAGTAGTATAGACGGTTTCAGGGATCCCCTCCACTTT. J is TRBJ1-6 and V is TRBV19; maybe TRBD1 (5 bases). Per germline, CDR1 LNHDA and CDR2 SQIVND (reference sequence). The CDR3 has 14 residues. Trimming removed 0 bases from V and 13 bases from J, with 13 bases in between.

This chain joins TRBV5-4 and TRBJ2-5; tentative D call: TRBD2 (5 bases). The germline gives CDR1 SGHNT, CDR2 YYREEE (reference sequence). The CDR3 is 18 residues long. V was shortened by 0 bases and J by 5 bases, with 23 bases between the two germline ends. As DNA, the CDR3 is TGTGCCAGCAGCTTGGGGGTAGCGATTAACATCGGCGGGGAGACCCAGTACTTC. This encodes CASSLGVAINIGGETQYF.

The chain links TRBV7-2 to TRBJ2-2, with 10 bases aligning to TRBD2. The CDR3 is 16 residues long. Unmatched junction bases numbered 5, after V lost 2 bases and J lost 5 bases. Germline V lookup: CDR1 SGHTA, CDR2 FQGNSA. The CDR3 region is CASSLNEAGGTGELFF. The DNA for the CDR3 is TGTGCCAGCAGCTTAAATGAAGCGGGAGGGACCGGGGAGCTGTTTTTT.

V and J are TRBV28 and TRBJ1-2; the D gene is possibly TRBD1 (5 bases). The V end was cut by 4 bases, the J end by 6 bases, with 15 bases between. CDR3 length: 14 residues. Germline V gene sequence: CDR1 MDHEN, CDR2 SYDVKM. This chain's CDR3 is CASSSSWAGNGYTF. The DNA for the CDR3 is TGTGCCAGCAGTTCCTCGTGGGCAGGGAATGGCTACACCTTC.

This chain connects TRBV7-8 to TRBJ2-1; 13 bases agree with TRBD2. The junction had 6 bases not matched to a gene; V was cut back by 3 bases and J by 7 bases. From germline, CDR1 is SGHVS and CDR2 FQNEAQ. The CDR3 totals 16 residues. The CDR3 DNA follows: TGTGCCAGCAGCTTGTACGGACTAGCGGGAGTAAATGAGCAGTTCTTC. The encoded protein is CASSLYGLAGVNEQFF.

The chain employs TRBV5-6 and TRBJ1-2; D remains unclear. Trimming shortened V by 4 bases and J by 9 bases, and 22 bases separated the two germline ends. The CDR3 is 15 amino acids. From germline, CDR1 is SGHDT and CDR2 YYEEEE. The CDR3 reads CASSPWPDISPRYTF. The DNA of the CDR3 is TGTGCCAGCAGCCCTTGGCCAGACATATCCCCCCGCTACACCTTC.

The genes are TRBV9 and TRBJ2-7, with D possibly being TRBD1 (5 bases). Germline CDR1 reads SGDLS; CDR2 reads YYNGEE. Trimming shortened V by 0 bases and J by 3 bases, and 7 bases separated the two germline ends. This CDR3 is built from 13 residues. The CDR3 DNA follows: TGTGCCAGCAGCGTAGATAGGGGCTACGAGCAGTACTTC. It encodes CASSVDRGYEQYF.

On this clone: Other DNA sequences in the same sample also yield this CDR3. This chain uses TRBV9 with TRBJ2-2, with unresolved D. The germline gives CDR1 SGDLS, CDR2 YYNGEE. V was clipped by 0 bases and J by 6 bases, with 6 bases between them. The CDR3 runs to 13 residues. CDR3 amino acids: CASSVVGSGELFF. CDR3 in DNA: TGTGCCAGCAGCGTAGTCGGGTCCGGGGAGCTGTTTTTT.

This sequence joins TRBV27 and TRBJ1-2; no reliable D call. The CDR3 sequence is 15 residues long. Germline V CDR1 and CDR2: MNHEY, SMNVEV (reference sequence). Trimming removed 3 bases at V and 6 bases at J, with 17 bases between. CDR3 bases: TGTGCCAGCAGTTTCGGCCAGCGACCCGGTGATGGCTACACCTTC. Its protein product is CASSFGQRPGDGYTF.

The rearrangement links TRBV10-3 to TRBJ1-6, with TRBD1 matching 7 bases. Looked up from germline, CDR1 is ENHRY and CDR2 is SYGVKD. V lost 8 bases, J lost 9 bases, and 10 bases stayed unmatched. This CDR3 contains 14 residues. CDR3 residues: CAIGQDREGSPLHF. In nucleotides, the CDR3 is TGTGCCATCGGCCAAGACAGGGAGGGTTCACCCCTCCACTTT.

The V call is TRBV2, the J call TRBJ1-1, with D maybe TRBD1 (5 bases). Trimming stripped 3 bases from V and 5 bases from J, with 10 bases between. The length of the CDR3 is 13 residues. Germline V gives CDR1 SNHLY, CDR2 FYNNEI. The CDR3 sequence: CASSDGTFTEAFF. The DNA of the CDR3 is TGTGCCAGCAGTGACGGGACGTTTACTGAAGCTTTCTTT.

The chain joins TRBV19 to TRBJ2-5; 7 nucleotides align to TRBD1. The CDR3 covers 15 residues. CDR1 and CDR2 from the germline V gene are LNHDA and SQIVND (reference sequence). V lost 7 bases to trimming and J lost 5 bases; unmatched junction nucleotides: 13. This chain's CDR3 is CASTPTGEGWETQYF. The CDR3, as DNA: TGTGCCAGTACTCCAACAGGGGAAGGATGGGAGACCCAGTACTTC. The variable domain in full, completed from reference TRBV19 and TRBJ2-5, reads DGGITQSPKYLFRKEGQNVTLSCEQNLNHDAMYWYRQDPGQGLRLIYYSQIVNDFQKGDIAEGYSVSREKKESFPLTVTSAQKNPTAFYLCASTPTGEGWETQYFGPGTRLLVL.

CDR3 residues: CASLGRGGGTGELFF. The CDR3, as DNA: TGTGCCAGCCTTGGAAGGGGGGGAGGCACCGGGGAGCTGTTTTTT. The V call is TRBV28, the J call TRBJ2-2; possibly TRBD2 for D (7 bases). The CDR3 length is 15 residues. The germline V and J ends were trimmed by 8 bases and 4 bases, with 17 bases remaining between them. Looked up from germline, CDR1 is MDHEN and CDR2 is SYDVKM.

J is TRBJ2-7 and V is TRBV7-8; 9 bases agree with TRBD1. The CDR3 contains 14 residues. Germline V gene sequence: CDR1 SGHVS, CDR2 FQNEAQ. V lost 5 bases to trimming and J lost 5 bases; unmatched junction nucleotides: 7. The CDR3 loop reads CASSTWDRENEQYF. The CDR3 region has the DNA TGTGCCAGCAGCACCTGGGACAGGGAGAACGAGCAGTACTTC.

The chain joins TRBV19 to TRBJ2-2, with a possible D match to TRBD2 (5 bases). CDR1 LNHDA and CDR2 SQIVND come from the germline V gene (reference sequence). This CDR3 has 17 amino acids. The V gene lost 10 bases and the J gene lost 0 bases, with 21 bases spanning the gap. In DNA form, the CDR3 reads TGTGCCACCACTTCTCTCAGGAGAGGGACGAACACCGGGGAGCTGTTTTTT. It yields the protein CATTSLRRGTNTGELFF.

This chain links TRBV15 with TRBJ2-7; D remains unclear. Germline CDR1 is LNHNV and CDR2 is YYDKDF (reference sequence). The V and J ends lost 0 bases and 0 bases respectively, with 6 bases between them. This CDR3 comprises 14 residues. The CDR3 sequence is CATSRDLGSYEQYF. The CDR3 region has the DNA TGTGCCACCAGCAGAGACCTTGGCTCCTACGAGCAGTACTTC. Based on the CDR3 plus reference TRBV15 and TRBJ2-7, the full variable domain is DAMVIQNPRYQVTQFGKPVTLSCSQTLNHNVMYWYQQKSSQAPKLLFHYYDKDFNNEADTPDNFQSRRPNTSFCFLDIRSPGLGDTAMYLCATSRDLGSYEQYFGPGTRLTVT.

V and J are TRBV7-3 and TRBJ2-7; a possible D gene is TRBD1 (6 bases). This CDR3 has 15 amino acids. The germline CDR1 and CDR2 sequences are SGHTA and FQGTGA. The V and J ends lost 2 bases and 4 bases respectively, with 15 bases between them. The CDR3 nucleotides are TGTGCCAGCAGCTTAGTCCCAGGGGATTATTACGAGCAGTACTTC. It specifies CASSLVPGDYYEQYF. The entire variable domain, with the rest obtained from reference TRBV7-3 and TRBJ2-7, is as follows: GAGVSQTPSNKVTEKGKYVELRCDPISGHTALYWYRQSLGQGPEFLIYFQGTGAADDSGLPNDRFFAVRPEGSVSTLKIQRTERGDSAVYLCASSLVPGDYYEQYFGPGTRLTVT.

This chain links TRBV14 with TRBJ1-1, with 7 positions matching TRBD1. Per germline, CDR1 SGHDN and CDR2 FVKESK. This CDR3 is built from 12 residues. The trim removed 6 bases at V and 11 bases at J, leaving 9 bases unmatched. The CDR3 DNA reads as TGTGCCAGCAGTCCCCAGGGGGTATTTGCTTTCTTT. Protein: CASSPQGVFAFF.

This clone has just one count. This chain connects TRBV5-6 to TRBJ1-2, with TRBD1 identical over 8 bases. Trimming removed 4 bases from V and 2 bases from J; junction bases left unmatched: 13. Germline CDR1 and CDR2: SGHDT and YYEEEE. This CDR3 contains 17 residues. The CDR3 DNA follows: TGTGCCAGCAGCCCCCCCCAGAACCCAGGGGGCAACTATGGCTACACCTTC. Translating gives CASSPPQNPGGNYGYTF.

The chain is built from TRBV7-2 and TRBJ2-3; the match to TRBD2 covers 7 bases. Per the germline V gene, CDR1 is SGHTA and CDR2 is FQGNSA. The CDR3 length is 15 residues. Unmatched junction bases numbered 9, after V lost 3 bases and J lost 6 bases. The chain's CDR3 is CASSFWGRGSDTQYF. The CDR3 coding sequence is TGTGCCAGCAGCTTTTGGGGGAGGGGAAGCGATACGCAGTATTTT.

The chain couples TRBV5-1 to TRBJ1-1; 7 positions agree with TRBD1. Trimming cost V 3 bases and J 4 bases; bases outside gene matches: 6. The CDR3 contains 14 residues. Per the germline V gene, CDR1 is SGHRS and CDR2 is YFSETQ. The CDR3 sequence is CASSSIRGSTEAFF. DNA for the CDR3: TGCGCCAGCAGCTCAATCAGGGGGTCCACTGAAGCTTTCTTT.

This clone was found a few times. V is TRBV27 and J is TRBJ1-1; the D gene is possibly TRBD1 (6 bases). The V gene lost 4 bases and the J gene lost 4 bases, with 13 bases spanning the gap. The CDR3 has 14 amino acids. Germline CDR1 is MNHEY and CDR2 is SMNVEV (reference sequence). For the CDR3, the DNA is TGTGCCAGCAGTTCCCCCTTAGGGGGCACTGAAGCTTTCTTT. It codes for CASSSPLGGTEAFF.

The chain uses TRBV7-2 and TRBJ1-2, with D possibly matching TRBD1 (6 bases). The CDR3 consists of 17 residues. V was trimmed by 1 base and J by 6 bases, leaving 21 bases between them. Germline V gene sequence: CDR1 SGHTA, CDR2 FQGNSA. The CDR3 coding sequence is TGTGCCAGCAGCTTAGGGGACCCACAGGGAGCAGAGAATGGCTACACCTTC. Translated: CASSLGDPQGAENGYTF.

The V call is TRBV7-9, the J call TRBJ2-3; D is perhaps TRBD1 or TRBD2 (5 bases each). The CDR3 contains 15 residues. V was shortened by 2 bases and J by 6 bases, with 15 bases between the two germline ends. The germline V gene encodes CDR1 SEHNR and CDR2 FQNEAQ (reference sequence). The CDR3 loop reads CASSLPTSGQDTQYF. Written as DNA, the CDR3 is TGTGCCAGCAGCTTACCGACTTCGGGGCAGGATACGCAGTATTTT.

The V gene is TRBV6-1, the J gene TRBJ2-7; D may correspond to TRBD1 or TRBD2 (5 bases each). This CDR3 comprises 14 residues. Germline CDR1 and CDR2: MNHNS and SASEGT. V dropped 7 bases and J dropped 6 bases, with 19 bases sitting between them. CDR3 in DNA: TGTGCCAGCAACCCCCGCTCCCGGGACCGCGAGCAGTACTTC. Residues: CASNPRSRDREQYF.